This is a list of T cell receptor beta chains from one sample in a study of T cell responses to AZD1222 COVID-19 vaccine. Measured with immunoSEQ multiplex PCR; TCRdb has only the in-frame clones, and not every one. The sample records tens of thousands of clones, about 78% being singletons. The specimen was peripheral blood, collected 28 days after the second AZD1222 dose. All receptors come from an adult who received the AZD1222 COVID-19 vaccine. Each CDR3 is given with its conserved first and last residue.

j_call v_call cdr3_aa
TRBJ2-3 TRBV6-6 CASSYLTNTDTQYF
TRBJ2-1 TRBV5-1 CASSWDLYNEQFF
TRBJ1-3 TRBV5-8 CASRRPGSSIYF
TRBJ1-1 TRBV27 CASSFPGATEAFF
TRBJ2-7 TRBV28 CASRVSGTSGDKGIYEQYF
TRBJ1-4 TRBV28 CASSPYDRAGEKLFF
TRBJ2-7 TRBV9 CASSVGQGAHEQYF
TRBJ1-6 TRBV11-3 CASSQRTETGKKSNSPLHF
TRBJ2-7 TRBV3-1/TRBV3-2 CASSQGRGFDEQYF
TRBJ1-4 TRBV30 CAWSVPGGEKLFF